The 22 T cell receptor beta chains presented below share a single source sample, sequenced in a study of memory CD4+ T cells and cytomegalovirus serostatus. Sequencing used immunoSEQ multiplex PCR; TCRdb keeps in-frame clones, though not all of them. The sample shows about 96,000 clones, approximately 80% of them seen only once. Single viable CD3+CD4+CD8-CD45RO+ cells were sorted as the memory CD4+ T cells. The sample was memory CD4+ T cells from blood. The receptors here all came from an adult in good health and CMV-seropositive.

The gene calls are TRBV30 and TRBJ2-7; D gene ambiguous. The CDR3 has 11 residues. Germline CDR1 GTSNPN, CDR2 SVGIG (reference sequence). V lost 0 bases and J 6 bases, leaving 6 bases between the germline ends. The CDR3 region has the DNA TGTGCCTGGAGTGTTTTTTTCGAGCAGTACTTC. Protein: CAWSVFFEQYF.

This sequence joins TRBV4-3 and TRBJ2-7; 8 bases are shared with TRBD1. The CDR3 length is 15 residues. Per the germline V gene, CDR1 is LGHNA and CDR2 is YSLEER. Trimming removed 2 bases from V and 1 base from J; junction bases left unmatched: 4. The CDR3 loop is CASSQRTGSSYEQYF. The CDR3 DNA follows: TGCGCCAGCAGCCAAAGGACAGGGTCGTCCTACGAGCAGTACTTC.

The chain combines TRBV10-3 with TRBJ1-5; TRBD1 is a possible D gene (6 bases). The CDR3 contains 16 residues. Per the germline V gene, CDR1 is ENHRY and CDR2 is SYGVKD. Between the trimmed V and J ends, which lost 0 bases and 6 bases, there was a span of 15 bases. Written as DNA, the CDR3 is TGTGCCATCAGTGAGTCAGGGGGGGGACGAGGTCAGCCCCAGCATTTT. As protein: CAISESGGGRGQPQHF.

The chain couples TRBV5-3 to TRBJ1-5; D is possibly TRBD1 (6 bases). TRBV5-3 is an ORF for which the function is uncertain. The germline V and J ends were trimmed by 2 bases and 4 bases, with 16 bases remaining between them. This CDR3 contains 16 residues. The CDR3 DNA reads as TGTGCCAGAAGCTTTTATGGGGGGCCGAGAAATCAGCCCCAGCATTTT. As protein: CARSFYGGPRNQPQHF.

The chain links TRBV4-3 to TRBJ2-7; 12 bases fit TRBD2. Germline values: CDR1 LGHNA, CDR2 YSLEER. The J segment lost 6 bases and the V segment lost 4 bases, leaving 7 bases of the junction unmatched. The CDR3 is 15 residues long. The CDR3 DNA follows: TGCGCCAGCAGCCGTGGACTAGCGGGATCCAGCGAGCAGTACTTC. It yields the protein CASSRGLAGSSEQYF.

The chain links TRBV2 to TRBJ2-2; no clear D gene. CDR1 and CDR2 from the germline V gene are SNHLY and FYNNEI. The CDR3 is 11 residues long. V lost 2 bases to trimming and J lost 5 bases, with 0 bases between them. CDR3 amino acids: CASSETGELFF. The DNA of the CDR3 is TGTGCCAGCAGTGAAACCGGGGAGCTGTTTTTT.

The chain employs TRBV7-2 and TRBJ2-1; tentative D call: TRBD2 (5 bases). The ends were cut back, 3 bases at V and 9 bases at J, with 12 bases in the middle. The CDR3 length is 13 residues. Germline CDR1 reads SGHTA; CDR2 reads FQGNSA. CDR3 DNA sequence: TGTGCCAGCAGCTTCTTCGTAGAGGGTGAGCAGTTCTTC. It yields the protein CASSFFVEGEQFF.

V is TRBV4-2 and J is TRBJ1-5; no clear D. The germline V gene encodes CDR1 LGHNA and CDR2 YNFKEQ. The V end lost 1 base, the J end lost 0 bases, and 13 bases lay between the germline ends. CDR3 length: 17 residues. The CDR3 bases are TGTGCCAGCAGCCAAGCGGTAGGTGAGGATAGCAATCAGCCCCAGCATTTT. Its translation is CASSQAVGEDSNQPQHF.

The CDR3 DNA reads as TGTGCCAGCAGTCGGGGAGAGACCCAGTACTTC. It specifies CASSRGETQYF. The J gene is TRBJ2-5, the V gene TRBV14, with D maybe TRBD2 (5 bases). CDR1 is SGHDN and CDR2 is FVKESK in the germline V gene. The CDR3 covers 11 residues. V lost 6 bases, J lost 4 bases, and 6 bases lay in between. Full variable domain (rest looked up from reference TRBV14 and TRBJ2-5): EAGVTQFPSHSVIEKGQTVTLRCDPISGHDNLYWYRRVMGKEIKFLLHFVKESKQDESGMPNNRFLAERTGGTYSTLKVQPAELEDSGVYFCASSRGETQYFGPGTRLLVL.

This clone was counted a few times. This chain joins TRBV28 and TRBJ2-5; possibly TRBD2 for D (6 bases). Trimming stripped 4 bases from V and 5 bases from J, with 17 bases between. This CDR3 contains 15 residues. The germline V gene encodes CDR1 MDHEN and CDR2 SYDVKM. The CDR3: CASSSGREFGETQYF. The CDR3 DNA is TGTGCCAGCAGTTCCGGCCGGGAGTTTGGGGAGACCCAGTACTTC. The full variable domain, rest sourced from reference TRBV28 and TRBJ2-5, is DVKVTQSSRYLVKRTGEKVFLECVQDMDHENMFWYRQDPGLGLRLIYFSYDVKMKEKGDIPEGYSVSREKKERFSLILESASTNQTSMYLCASSSGREFGETQYFGPGTRLLVL.

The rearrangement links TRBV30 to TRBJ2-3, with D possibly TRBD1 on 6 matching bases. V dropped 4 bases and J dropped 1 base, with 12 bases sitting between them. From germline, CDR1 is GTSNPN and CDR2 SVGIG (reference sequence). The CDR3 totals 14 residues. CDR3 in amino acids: CAWIRDTGTDTQYF. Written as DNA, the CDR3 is TGTGCCTGGATTCGGGACACAGGCACAGATACGCAGTATTTT.

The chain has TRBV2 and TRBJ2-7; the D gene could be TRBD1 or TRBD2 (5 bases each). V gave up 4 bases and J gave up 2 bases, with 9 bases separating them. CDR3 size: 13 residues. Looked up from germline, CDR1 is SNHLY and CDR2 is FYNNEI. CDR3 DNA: TGTGCCAGCAGTGGCCAGGGACCCTACGAGCAGTACTTC. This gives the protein CASSGQGPYEQYF.

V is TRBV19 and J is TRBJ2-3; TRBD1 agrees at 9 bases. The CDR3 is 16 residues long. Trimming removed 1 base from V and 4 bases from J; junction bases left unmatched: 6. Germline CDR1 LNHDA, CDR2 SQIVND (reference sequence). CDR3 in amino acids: CASSIANRGLPDTQYF. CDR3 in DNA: TGTGCCAGTAGTATAGCAAACAGGGGGCTCCCAGATACGCAGTATTTT.

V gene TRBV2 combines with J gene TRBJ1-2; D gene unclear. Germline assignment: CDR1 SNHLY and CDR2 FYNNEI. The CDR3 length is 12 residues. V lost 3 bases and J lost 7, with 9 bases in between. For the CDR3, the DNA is TGTGCCAGCAGTGAGTTAGGGTTTGGCTACACCTTC. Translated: CASSELGFGYTF. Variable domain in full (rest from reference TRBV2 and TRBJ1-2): EPEVTQTPSHQVTQMGQEVILRCVPISNHLYFYWYRQILGQKVEFLVSFYNNEISEKSEIFDDQFSVERPDGSNFTLKIRSTKLEDSAMYFCASSELGFGYTFGSGTRLTVV.

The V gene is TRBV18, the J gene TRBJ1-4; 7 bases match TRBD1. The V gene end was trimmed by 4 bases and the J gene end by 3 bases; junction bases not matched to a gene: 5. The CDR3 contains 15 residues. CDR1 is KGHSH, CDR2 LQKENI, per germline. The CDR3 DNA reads TGTGCCAGCTCACGCGAGCAGGGGGCTAATGAAAAACTGTTTTTT. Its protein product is CASSREQGANEKLFF.

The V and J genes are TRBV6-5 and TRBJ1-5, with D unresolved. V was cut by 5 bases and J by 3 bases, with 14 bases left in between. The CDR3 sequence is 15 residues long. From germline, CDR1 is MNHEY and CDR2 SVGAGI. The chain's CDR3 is CASSPINSNNQPQHF. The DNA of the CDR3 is TGTGCCAGCAGTCCTATTAACAGCAACAATCAGCCCCAGCATTTT.

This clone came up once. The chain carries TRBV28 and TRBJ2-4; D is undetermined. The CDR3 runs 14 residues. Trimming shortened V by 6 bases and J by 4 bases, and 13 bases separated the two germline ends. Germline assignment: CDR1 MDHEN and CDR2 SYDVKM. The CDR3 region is CASRTRVEKNIQYF. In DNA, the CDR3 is TGTGCCAGCAGGACCCGAGTGGAAAAAAACATTCAGTACTTC.

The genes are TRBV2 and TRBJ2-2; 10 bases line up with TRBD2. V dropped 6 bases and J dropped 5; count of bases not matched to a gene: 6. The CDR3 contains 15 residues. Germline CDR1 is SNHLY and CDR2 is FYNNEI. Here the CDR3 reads CASSVLAGGTGELFF. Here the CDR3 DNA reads TGTGCCAGCAGCGTGTTAGCGGGAGGAACCGGGGAGCTGTTTTTT.

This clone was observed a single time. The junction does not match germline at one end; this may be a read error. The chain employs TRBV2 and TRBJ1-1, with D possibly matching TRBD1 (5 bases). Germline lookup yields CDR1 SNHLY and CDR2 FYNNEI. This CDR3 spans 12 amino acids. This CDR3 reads CASSQAVGGAFF. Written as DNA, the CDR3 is TGTGCCAGCAGTCAAGCGGTCGGGGGAGCTTTCTTT.

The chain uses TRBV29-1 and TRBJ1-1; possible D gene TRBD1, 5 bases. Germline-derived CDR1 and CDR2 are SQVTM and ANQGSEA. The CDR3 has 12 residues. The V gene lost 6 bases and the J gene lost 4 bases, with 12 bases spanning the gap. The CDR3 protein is CSVGSRATEAFF. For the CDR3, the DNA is TGCAGCGTGGGGAGCAGGGCCACTGAAGCTTTCTTT. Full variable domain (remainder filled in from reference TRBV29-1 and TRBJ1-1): SAVISQKPSRDICQRGTSLTIQCQVDSQVTMMFWYRQQPGQSLTLIATANQGSEATYESGFVIDKFPISRPNLTFSTLTVSNMSPEDSSIYLCSVGSRATEAFFGQGTRLTVV.

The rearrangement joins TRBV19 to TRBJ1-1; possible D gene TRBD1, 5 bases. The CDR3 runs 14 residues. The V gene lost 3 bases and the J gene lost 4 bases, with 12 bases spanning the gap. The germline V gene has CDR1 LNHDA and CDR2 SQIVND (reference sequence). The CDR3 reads CASSIVQGGTEAFF. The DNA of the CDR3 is TGTGCCAGTAGTATTGTGCAGGGTGGCACTGAAGCTTTCTTT.

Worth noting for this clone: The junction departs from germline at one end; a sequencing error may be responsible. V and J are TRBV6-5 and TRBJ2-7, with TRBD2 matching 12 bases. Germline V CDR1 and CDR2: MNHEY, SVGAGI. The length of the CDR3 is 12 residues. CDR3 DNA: TGTGCCAGCAGTGCTAGCGGGAGGGCCGTCGTCTTC. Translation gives CASSASGRAVVF.